This T cell receptor (beta chain) was observed in a study of T cells expressing NK-cell markers. Study-wide context: Sorted CD3+CD56+NKG2C+, CD3+CD56+NKG2C- and CD3+CD56-NKG2C+ T-cell subsets were beta-chain profiled. One of eight sequenced donors was HCMV-seronegative; the other seven were seropositive.

TCRdb reanalyzed the 5' RACE reads, giving one entry per CDR3 protein sequence and no DNA. Here the sample table reports about 400,000 distinct CDR3 sequences. Note on this clonotype: The antigen is unknown.

Notes on the study in general: Each of 5 to 7 donors carried dominant NKG2C+ clonotypes accounting for about 1.0-7.0% of CD8+ T cells. Once again these clonotypes came out on top in the CD3+CD56-NKG2C+ fraction of four donors.

This TCR came from a woman aged 50 to 60 in good health. What was sequenced was blood T cells: a sorted CD56 or NKG2C T cell subset, CD4+ or CD8+ T cells, or bulk PBMC T cells (not recorded which).

The chain's CDR3 is CASSESQLGLTFF. The V gene is TRBV6-1, the J gene TRBJ1-1. CDR1 and CDR2 (germline): MNHNS, SASEGT. The CDR3 consists of 13 residues.